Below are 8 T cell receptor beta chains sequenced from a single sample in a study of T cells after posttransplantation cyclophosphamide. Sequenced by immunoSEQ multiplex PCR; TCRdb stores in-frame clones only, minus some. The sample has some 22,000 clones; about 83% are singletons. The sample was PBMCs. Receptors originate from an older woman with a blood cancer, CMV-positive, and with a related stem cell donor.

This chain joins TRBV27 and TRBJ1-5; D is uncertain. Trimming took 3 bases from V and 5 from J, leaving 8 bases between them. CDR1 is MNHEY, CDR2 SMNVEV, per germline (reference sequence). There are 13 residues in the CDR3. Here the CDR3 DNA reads TGTGCCAGCAGTTTCCGAGAGGATCAGCCCCAGCATTTT. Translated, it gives CASSFREDQPQHF.

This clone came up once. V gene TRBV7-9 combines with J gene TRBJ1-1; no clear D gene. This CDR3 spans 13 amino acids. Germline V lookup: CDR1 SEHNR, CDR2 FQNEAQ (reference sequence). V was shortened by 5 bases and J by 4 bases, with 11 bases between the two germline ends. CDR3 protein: CASSPTQSTEAFF. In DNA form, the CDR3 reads TGTGCCAGCAGCCCGACACAAAGCACTGAAGCTTTCTTT.

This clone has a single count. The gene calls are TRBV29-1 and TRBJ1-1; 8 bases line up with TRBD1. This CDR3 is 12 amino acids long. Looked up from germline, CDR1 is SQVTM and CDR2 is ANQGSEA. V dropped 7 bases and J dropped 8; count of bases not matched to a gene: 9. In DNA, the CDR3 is TGCAGCGGGAACGGACAGGGAAAAGAAGCTTTCTTT. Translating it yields CSGNGQGKEAFF.

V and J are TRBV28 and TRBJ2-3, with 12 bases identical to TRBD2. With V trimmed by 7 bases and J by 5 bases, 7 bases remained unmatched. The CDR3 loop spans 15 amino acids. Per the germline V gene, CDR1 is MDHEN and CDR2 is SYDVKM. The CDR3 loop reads CASTLPGLAGDTQYF. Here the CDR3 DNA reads TGTGCCAGCACCTTGCCGGGACTAGCGGGAGATACGCAGTATTTT.

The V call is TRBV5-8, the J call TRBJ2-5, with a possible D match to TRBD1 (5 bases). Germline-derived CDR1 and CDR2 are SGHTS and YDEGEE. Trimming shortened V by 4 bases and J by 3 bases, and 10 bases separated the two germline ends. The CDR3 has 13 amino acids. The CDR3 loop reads CASSLQGKETQYF. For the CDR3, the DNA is TGTGCCAGCAGCCTCCAGGGTAAAGAGACCCAGTACTTC.

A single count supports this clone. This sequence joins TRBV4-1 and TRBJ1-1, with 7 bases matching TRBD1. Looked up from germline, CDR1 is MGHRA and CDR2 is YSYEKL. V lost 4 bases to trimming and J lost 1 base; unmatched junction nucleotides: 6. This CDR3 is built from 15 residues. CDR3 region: CASSPLGQPNTEAFF. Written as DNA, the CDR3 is TGCGCCAGCAGCCCACTGGGACAGCCGAACACTGAAGCTTTCTTT.

CDR3 nucleotides: TGTGCCAGTAGTGTTGAACAGGGATTCCTCTACAATGAGCAGTTCTTC. Protein sequence: CASSVEQGFLYNEQFF. The chain carries TRBV19 and TRBJ2-1; the D gene is possibly TRBD1 (6 bases). V was cut by 5 bases and J by 3 bases, with 17 bases left in between. CDR1 is LNHDA, CDR2 SQIVND, per germline (reference sequence). The CDR3 length is 16 residues.

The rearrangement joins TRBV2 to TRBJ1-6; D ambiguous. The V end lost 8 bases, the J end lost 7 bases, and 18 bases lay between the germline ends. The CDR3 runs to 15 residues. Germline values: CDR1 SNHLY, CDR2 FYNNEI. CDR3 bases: TGTGCCAGCCTCCCTCTCCAGGCCCTGAATTCACCCCTCCACTTT. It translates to CASLPLQALNSPLHF.